Below, 16 T cell receptor beta chains from the same sample are listed, as sequenced in a study of cytomegalovirus exposure and HLA in healthy donors. Researchers ran the PCR with 60 Vbeta and 13 Jbeta primers. Assay: immunoSEQ multiplex PCR; the TCRdb copy retains only in-frame clones and omits some. The sample shows about 210,000 clones, roughly 80% of them seen only once. The sequencing input was PBMCs. All receptors come from a man aged 35 to 55 in good health and CMV-seropositive.

The chain links TRBV2 to TRBJ1-5; 7 nucleotides agree with TRBD1. This CDR3 comprises 15 residues. Germline V lookup: CDR1 SNHLY, CDR2 FYNNEI. V lost 6 bases and J lost 1; bases outside the gene matches: 6. The CDR3 nucleotides read TGTGCCAGCAGGGATGACAGGGTAAGCAATCAGCCCCAGCATTTT. This gives the protein CASRDDRVSNQPQHF. Full variable domain (remainder filled in from reference TRBV2 and TRBJ1-5): EPEVTQTPSHQVTQMGQEVILRCVPISNHLYFYWYRQILGQKVEFLVSFYNNEISEKSEIFDDQFSVERPDGSNFTLKIRSTKLEDSAMYFCASRDDRVSNQPQHFGDGTRLSIL.

J is TRBJ1-2 and V is TRBV6-1; D might be TRBD1 (5 bases). V shed 2 bases and J shed 4 bases, with 8 bases lying between them. The germline gives CDR1 MNHNS, CDR2 SASEGT. The CDR3 contains 13 residues. The CDR3 DNA reads TGTGCCAGCAGTGAACAGGGAACCTATGGCTACACCTTC. Its protein is CASSEQGTYGYTF.

J is TRBJ1-2 and V is TRBV18; D is undetermined. Trimming took off 2 bases at V and 2 bases at J, with 6 bases between the two ends. This CDR3 has 13 amino acids. CDR1 is KGHSH and CDR2 is LQKENI in the germline V gene. The CDR3 sequence: CASSPSGNYGYTF. CDR3 DNA sequence: TGTGCCAGCTCACCATCGGGGAACTATGGCTACACCTTC.

This clone came up once. The J gene is TRBJ2-7, the V gene TRBV27; 7 positions agree with TRBD2. The CDR3 sequence is 16 residues long. Germline V gives CDR1 MNHEY, CDR2 SMNVEV (reference sequence). The ends lost 5 bases at V and 6 bases at J; junction bases unmatched: 16. In DNA form, the CDR3 reads TGTGCCAGCAGTATCATAGCGGGCCCCCCCACGGGCGAGCAGTACTTC. Translation: CASSIIAGPPTGEQYF.

The chain has TRBV7-3 and TRBJ2-1; D unclear. The germline V and J ends were trimmed by 2 bases and 0 bases, with 8 bases remaining between them. Germline values: CDR1 SGHTA, CDR2 FQGTGA. This CDR3 has 15 residues. The DNA of the CDR3 is TGTGCCAGCAGCTTAGCGCCGAGCTCCTACAATGAGCAGTTCTTC. This gives the protein CASSLAPSSYNEQFF.

The chain employs TRBV16 and TRBJ2-5; 7 nucleotides agree with TRBD1. This CDR3 is 14 amino acids long. The ends lost 4 bases at V and 5 bases at J; junction bases unmatched: 7. The germline V gene has CDR1 KGHSY and CDR2 FQNENV. CDR3 region: CASSPTGQAETQYF. The CDR3 coding sequence is TGTGCCAGCAGCCCTACCGGACAGGCGGAGACCCAGTACTTC.

This chain joins TRBV6-1 and TRBJ2-1; D unresolved. V was pared by 0 bases and J by 4 bases, with 7 bases between. CDR3 length: 14 amino acids. Germline lookup yields CDR1 MNHNS and CDR2 SASEGT. CDR3 sequence reads: CASSEAPHYNEQFF. The CDR3 DNA sequence: TGTGCCAGCAGTGAAGCCCCACATTACAATGAGCAGTTCTTC.

The chain employs TRBV11-3 and TRBJ2-6, with 9 bases identical to TRBD2. The V gene end was trimmed by 4 bases and the J gene end by 0 bases; junction bases not matched to a gene: 7. This CDR3 spans 18 amino acids. In germline, CDR1 is SGHNT, CDR2 YENEEA. CDR3 sequence: CASSSGLASTSGANVLTF. The CDR3 DNA is TGTGCCAGCAGCTCAGGACTAGCGTCAACCTCTGGGGCCAACGTCCTGACTTTC.

V is TRBV30 and J is TRBJ2-1; perhaps TRBD2 as D (5 bases). V dropped 1 base and J dropped 7 bases, with 5 bases sitting between them. The CDR3 has 11 residues. CDR1 and CDR2 from the germline V gene are GTSNPN and SVGIG (reference sequence). CDR3 sequence (DNA): TGTGCCTGGAGTGGCGGGAATGAGCAGTTCTTC. Translated: CAWSGGNEQFF.

The chain recombines TRBV6-1 with TRBJ2-3; weak D call: TRBD1 (6 bases). V lost 3 bases to trimming and J lost 4 bases, with 14 bases between them. The CDR3 sequence is 15 residues long. Germline assignment: CDR1 MNHNS and CDR2 SASEGT. The DNA of the CDR3 is TGTGCCAGCAGTGAGCGAAGGACAGTCTCAGATACGCAGTATTTT. Protein: CASSERRTVSDTQYF.

The rearrangement links TRBV2 to TRBJ1-3; D call uncertain. The germline gives CDR1 SNHLY, CDR2 FYNNEI. This CDR3 contains 17 residues. Deletions cut 4 bases from V and 0 bases from J, with 16 bases between. The CDR3 protein is CASSAISATGSGNTIYF. The DNA of the CDR3 is TGTGCCAGCAGTGCGATCTCTGCTACGGGCTCTGGAAACACCATATATTTT.

The CDR3 region has the DNA TGCAGCGTTGAGTCGCGACAGGGCGTCCGGAACATTCAGTACTTC. It encodes CSVESRQGVRNIQYF. J is TRBJ2-4 and V is TRBV29-1; TRBD1 agrees at 7 bases. This CDR3 is 15 amino acids long. CDR1 is SQVTM, CDR2 ANQGSEA, per germline. With 3 bases clipped from V and 7 bases from J, the junction kept 12 bases outside the gene matches.

A few counts support this clone. J is TRBJ2-7 and V is TRBV6-1; TRBD2 matches at 12 bases. CDR1 and CDR2 from the germline V gene are MNHNS and SASEGT. J lost 3 bases, V lost 5 bases, and 5 bases had no gene match. CDR3 length: 15 amino acids. CDR3 coding DNA: TGTGCCAGCAGTCCGACTAGCGGGAGTTTCTACGAGCAGTACGTC. Translated: CASSPTSGSFYEQYV.

V usage is TRBV6-1 and J usage is TRBJ1-2; the D gene is possibly TRBD1 (6 bases). Germline lookup yields CDR1 MNHNS and CDR2 SASEGT. The CDR3 length is 15 residues. Trimming took 3 bases from V and 0 from J, leaving 11 bases between them. The CDR3 here is CASSETPGANYGYTF. CDR3 in DNA: TGTGCCAGCAGTGAGACTCCAGGGGCTAACTATGGCTACACCTTC.

The genes are TRBV7-6 and TRBJ1-5; weak D call: TRBD1 (6 bases). The CDR3 totals 16 residues. CDR1 and CDR2 (germline): SGHVS, FNYEAQ. V dropped 0 bases and J dropped 3 bases, with 12 bases sitting between them. CDR3 in amino acids: CASSLALGAVNQPQHF. The DNA for the CDR3 is TGTGCCAGCAGCTTAGCGCTGGGGGCGGTCAATCAGCCCCAGCATTTT.

The chain recombines TRBV27 with TRBJ2-7, with D maybe TRBD1 (5 bases). V was trimmed by 8 bases and J by 5 bases, leaving 13 bases between them. The CDR3 totals 12 residues. Germline V gene lookup returns CDR1 MNHEY and CDR2 SMNVEV (reference sequence). CDR3 sequence reads: CASSFRGDEQYF. As DNA, the CDR3 is TGTGCCAGCTCCTTTAGGGGTGACGAGCAGTACTTC.